The entry below gives a single T cell receptor beta chain sequence along with its context. Its antigen remains unknown. J lost 0 bases, V lost 6 bases, and 5 bases had no gene match. The CDR3 totals 16 residues. Germline CDR1 MDHEN, CDR2 SYDVKM. Data came from immunoSEQ multiplex PCR; TCRdb stores just in-frame clones and leaves some out. The table shows more than 55,000 clones, with 89% occurring only once. This specimen belongs to a study of T cell responses to AZD1222 COVID-19 vaccine. General study points: Baseline seropositives among AZD1222 recipients totaled only 5 to 7.

The TCR sequence derives from an adult who received the AZD1222 COVID-19 vaccine. The rearrangement uses TRBV28 and TRBJ1-4, with 9 bases lining up with TRBD1. Source: peripheral blood, taken 28 days after the second AZD1222 dose. The CDR3 DNA is TGTGCCAGCAGCCGGACAGGGGCGGCAACTAATGAAAAACTGTTTTTT. Its translation: CASSRTGAATNEKLFF.